This is a list of T cell receptor beta chains from one sample in a study of blood T cell repertoires in COVID-19. Repertoires were generated with immunoSEQ multiplex PCR, while TCRdb's copy carries only in-frame clones and drops some. The sample shows around 130,000 clones, 65% to 85% of them seen only once. Sequences were obtained from peripheral blood. The receptor set was obtained from a woman in her sixties or seventies with acute or convalescent COVID-19. The CDR3 runs from the conserved cysteine through the conserved F or W. D genes are given only for firm matches. Not all rows give a size; the values are once, few, many and, for expanded clones, a class.

abundance: NA
j_gene: TRBJ1-1
d_gene: NA
v_gene: TRBV7-8
CDR3aa: CASSQRTDTNTEAFF
CDR3nt: TGTGCCAGCAGCCAAAGAACAGATACTAACACTGAAGCTTTCTTT

abundance: once
j_gene: TRBJ2-3
d_gene: NA
v_gene: TRBV7-8
CDR3aa: CASSLRDFTDTQYF
CDR3nt: TGTGCCAGCAGCCTCCGGGACTTTACAGATACGCAGTATTTT

abundance: NA
j_gene: TRBJ1-2
d_gene: NA
v_gene: TRBV5-6
CDR3aa: CASSSAGELSGYTF
CDR3nt: TGTGCCAGCAGCTCAGCAGGGGAATTAAGTGGCTACACCTTC

abundance: NA
j_gene: TRBJ2-7
d_gene: NA
v_gene: TRBV5-1
CDR3aa: CASSSGITYEQYF
CDR3nt: TGCGCCAGCAGCTCGGGGATAACCTACGAGCAGTACTTC

abundance: NA
j_gene: TRBJ1-2
d_gene: NA
v_gene: TRBV7-8
CDR3aa: CASSLAMAGANYGYTF
CDR3nt: TGTGCCAGCAGCTTAGCGATGGCGGGGGCTAACTATGGCTACACCTTC

abundance: NA
j_gene: TRBJ1-1
d_gene: NA
v_gene: TRBV6-5
CDR3aa: CASSYSLYREAFF
CDR3nt: TGTGCCAGCAGTTACTCCTTATACAGAGAAGCTTTCTTT

abundance: few
j_gene: TRBJ1-4
d_gene: NA
v_gene: TRBV7-2
CDR3aa: CASSLGGLANEKLFF
CDR3nt: TGTGCCAGCAGCTTAGGTGGCCTAGCTAATGAAAAACTGTTTTTT

abundance: NA
j_gene: TRBJ2-1
d_gene: TRBD1
v_gene: TRBV2
CDR3aa: CASTQGQGTYNEQFF
CDR3nt: TGTGCCAGCACCCAGGGACAGGGTACCTACAATGAGCAGTTCTTC

abundance: NA
j_gene: TRBJ2-7
d_gene: TRBD1
v_gene: TRBV11-3
CDR3aa: CASSLEGQPTYEQYF
CDR3nt: TGTGCCAGCAGCTTAGAGGGACAGCCGACCTACGAGCAGTACTTC

abundance: once
j_gene: TRBJ2-1
d_gene: TRBD2
v_gene: TRBV3-1/TRBV3-2
CDR3aa: CASSQTTSGEQFF
CDR3nt: TGTGCCAGCAGCCAAACTACTAGCGGAGAGCAGTTCTTC

abundance: NA
j_gene: TRBJ1-1
d_gene: TRBD1
v_gene: TRBV5-1
CDR3aa: CASSASGGGPNTEAFF
CDR3nt: TGCGCCAGCAGCGCGTCAGGGGGCGGTCCGAACACTGAAGCTTTCTTT

abundance: NA
j_gene: TRBJ2-5
d_gene: TRBD2
v_gene: TRBV5-4
CDR3aa: CASSSTSGGALETQYF
CDR3nt: TGTGCCAGCAGCTCAACTAGCGGGGGGGCCCTGGAGACCCAGTACTTC